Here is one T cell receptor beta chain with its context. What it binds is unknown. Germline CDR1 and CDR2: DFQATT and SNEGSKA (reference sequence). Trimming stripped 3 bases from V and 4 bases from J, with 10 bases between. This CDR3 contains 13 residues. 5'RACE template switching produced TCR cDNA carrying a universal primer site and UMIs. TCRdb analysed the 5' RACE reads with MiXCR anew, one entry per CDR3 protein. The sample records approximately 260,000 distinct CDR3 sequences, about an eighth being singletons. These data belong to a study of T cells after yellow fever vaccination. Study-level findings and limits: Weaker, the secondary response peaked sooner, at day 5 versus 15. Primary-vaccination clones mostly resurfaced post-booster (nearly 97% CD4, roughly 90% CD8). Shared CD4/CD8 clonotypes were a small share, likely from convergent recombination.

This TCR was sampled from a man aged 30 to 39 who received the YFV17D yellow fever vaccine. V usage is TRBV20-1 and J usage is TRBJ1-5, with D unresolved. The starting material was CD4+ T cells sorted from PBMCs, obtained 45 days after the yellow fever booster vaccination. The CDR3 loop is CSASSTKNQPQHF. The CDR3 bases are TGCAGTGCTAGCTCCACGAAAAATCAGCCCCAGCATTTT.